Listed below are T cell receptor beta chains from one sample, sequenced in a study of identical twins. One entry per CDR3 protein, called by TCRdb with MiXCR from the 5' RACE reads. In the table there are 1.5 million to 2 million distinct CDR3 sequences, 32% of which are singletons. Input material: cord blood. These TCRs come from a newborn girl in good health. Each CDR3 is given with its conserved first and last residue. Fields, in order: V gene, J gene, CDR3 protein.

v_gene: TRBV20-1; j_gene: TRBJ2-1; CDR3aa: CSANPGGLHNEQFF
v_gene: TRBV14; j_gene: TRBJ2-1; CDR3aa: CASSQDRKRRLVNEQFF
v_gene: TRBV20-1; j_gene: TRBJ1-4; CDR3aa: CSARVSRGNEKLFF
v_gene: TRBV20-1; j_gene: .; CDR3aa: CSAGERGDYEQYF
v_gene: TRBV6-5; j_gene: TRBJ2-5; CDR3aa: CASSYNLLTSGRALNEQYF
v_gene: TRBV20-1; j_gene: TRBJ2-3; CDR3aa: CSALPGARHTQYF
v_gene: TRBV3-1; j_gene: TRBJ2-1; CDR3aa: CASSQDWMEGVDQKFF
v_gene: TRBV27; j_gene: TRBJ2-5; CDR3aa: CASSLSGQFRVQYF
v_gene: TRBV5-1; j_gene: TRBJ2-2; CDR3aa: CASSSRTSGGGELFF
v_gene: TRBV30; j_gene: TRBJ1-4; CDR3aa: CAWSRDRGWNEKLFF
v_gene: TRBV20-1; j_gene: TRBJ2-5; CDR3aa: CSAREAGGETQYF
v_gene: TRBV6-1; j_gene: TRBJ1-5; CDR3aa: CASSSNRGGGIQPQHF
v_gene: TRBV27; j_gene: TRBJ2-7; CDR3aa: CASSQGTTPYEQYF
v_gene: TRBV2; j_gene: .; CDR3aa: CASSESSAEQYF
v_gene: TRBV5-1; j_gene: TRBJ2-1; CDR3aa: CASSLVRLAGAFSYNEQFF
v_gene: TRBV2; j_gene: TRBJ2-1; CDR3aa: CAKTSGKVLPPYNEQFF
v_gene: TRBV4-2; j_gene: TRBJ2-3; CDR3aa: CASSQVGEGPVGDAQYF
v_gene: TRBV15; j_gene: TRBJ2-4; CDR3aa: CATSRDRAGGDIQYF
v_gene: TRBV27; j_gene: TRBJ2-3; CDR3aa: CASSFMASGGVITDTQYF
v_gene: TRBV4-1; j_gene: TRBJ2-4; CDR3aa: CASSQERGLAKVTKNIQYF
v_gene: TRBV7-2; j_gene: TRBJ2-1; CDR3aa: CASSKIAGGYNEQFF
v_gene: TRBV5-1; j_gene: TRBJ2-2; CDR3aa: CASSSNRDSTGELFF
v_gene: TRBV29-1; j_gene: TRBJ1-1; CDR3aa: CSVEVSGRNTEAFF
v_gene: TRBV7-2; j_gene: TRBJ2-4; CDR3aa: CASSLGRQGKNIQYF
v_gene: TRBV10-3; j_gene: TRBJ2-3; CDR3aa: CAISERYDTQYF
v_gene: TRBV30; j_gene: TRBJ2-1; CDR3aa: CAWRRANEQFF
v_gene: TRBV9; j_gene: .; CDR3aa: CASSEETGLYYNEQYF
v_gene: TRBV7-2; j_gene: TRBJ1-2; CDR3aa: CASSLGLTGAYGYTF
v_gene: TRBV13; j_gene: TRBJ2-1; CDR3aa: CASSSSETSGGRGNEQFF
v_gene: TRBV11-2; j_gene: TRBJ1-2; CDR3aa: CASSLGGTGRGYTF
v_gene: TRBV4-1; j_gene: TRBJ1-4; CDR3aa: CASSQLGGLNEKLFF
v_gene: TRBV20-1; j_gene: TRBJ2-5; CDR3aa: CSVATLAGARETQYF
v_gene: TRBV4-2; j_gene: TRBJ2-3; CDR3aa: CASSQDYGLPLGGTQYF